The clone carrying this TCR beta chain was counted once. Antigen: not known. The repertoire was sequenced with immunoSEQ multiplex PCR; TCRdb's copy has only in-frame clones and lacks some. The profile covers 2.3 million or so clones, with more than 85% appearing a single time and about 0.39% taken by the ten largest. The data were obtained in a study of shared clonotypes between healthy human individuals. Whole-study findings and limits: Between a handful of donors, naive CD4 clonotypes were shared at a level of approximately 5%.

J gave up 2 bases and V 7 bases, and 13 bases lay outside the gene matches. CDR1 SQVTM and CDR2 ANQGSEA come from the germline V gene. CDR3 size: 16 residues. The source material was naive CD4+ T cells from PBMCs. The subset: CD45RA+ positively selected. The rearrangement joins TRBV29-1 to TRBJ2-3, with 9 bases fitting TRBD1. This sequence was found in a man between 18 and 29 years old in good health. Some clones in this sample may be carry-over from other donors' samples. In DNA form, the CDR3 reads TGCAGCGCCGACGGTACCGGGACAGGGAACACAGATACGCAGTATTTT. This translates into CSADGTGTGNTDTQYF.